A single sample is the source of the 10 T cell receptor beta chains below, sequenced in a study of blood T cell repertoires in COVID-19. Generated by immunoSEQ multiplex PCR, the TCRdb table keeps only in-frame clones and is missing some. This sample has about 310,000 clones, with around 89% found just once. The sample comprised PBMCs or T cells enriched from blood (not recorded which). These receptors were obtained from a woman in her forties who had recovered from COVID-19.

The genes are TRBV7-9 and TRBJ2-1; 8 nucleotides match TRBD1. Per the germline V gene, CDR1 is SEHNR and CDR2 is FQNEAQ (reference sequence). V shed 7 bases, J shed 7 bases, and the junction held 12 bases outside the gene matches. There are 15 residues in the CDR3. CDR3 nucleotide sequence: TGTGCCAGCACCAAAACTGTCAGGGGGCTAAATGAGCAGTTCTTC. Amino acid sequence: CASTKTVRGLNEQFF. The full variable domain, with the rest looked up from reference TRBV7-9 and TRBJ2-1, is DTGVSQNPRHKITKRGQNVTFRCDPISEHNRLYWYRQTLGQGPEFLTYFQNEAQLEKSRLLSDRFSAERPKGSFSTLEIQRTEQGDSAMYLCASTKTVRGLNEQFFGPGTRLTVL.

The rearrangement joins TRBV9 to TRBJ2-7; tentative D call: TRBD1 (5 bases). The V gene lost 1 base and the J gene lost 2 bases, with 13 bases spanning the gap. This CDR3 is 15 amino acids long. The germline V gene encodes CDR1 SGDLS and CDR2 YYNGEE. The CDR3 region is CASSVSSGFTYEQYF. The CDR3, as DNA: TGTGCCAGCAGCGTAAGCTCAGGGTTCACCTACGAGCAGTACTTC.

V gene TRBV27 combines with J gene TRBJ1-5, with 7 bases lining up with TRBD1. The V gene's germline CDR1 is MNHEY and CDR2 SMNVEV (reference sequence). Unmatched junction bases numbered 5, after V lost 3 bases and J lost 6 bases. CDR3 length: 14 amino acids. The DNA for the CDR3 is TGTGCCAGCAGTTTTAGGACAGGCTCTCAGCCCCAGCATTTT. It specifies CASSFRTGSQPQHF.

The V call is TRBV6-5, the J call TRBJ1-2, with TRBD1 matching 7 bases. V was pared by 3 bases and J by 4 bases, with 5 bases of the junction left unmatched. The CDR3 runs 14 residues. CDR1 and CDR2 (germline): MNHEY, SVGAGI. The CDR3, as DNA: TGTGCCAGCAGTTATGACAGGGAACTCTATGGCTACACCTTC. Protein sequence: CASSYDRELYGYTF.

This rearrangement joins TRBV11-3 to TRBJ2-3; TRBD2 matches 10 bases. Germline CDR1 and CDR2: SGHNT and YENEEA. V shed 5 bases and J 3 bases; nucleotides not matched to a gene: 8. The CDR3 runs 16 residues. The CDR3 loop is CASSPGLAGETDTQYF. For the CDR3, the DNA is TGTGCCAGCAGCCCGGGGCTAGCGGGAGAAACAGATACGCAGTATTTT. The full variable domain, rest sourced from reference TRBV11-3 and TRBJ2-3, is EAGVVQSPRYKIIEKKQPVAFWCNPISGHNTLYWYLQNLGQGPELLIRYENEEAVDDSQLPKDRFSAERLKGVDSTLKIQPAELGDSAVYLCASSPGLAGETDTQYFGPGTRLTVL.

The chain uses TRBV27 and TRBJ2-7; 11 bases align to TRBD2. The CDR3 is made up of 14 amino acids. Germline V gives CDR1 MNHEY, CDR2 SMNVEV (reference sequence). J gave up 4 bases and V 5 bases, and 4 bases lay outside the gene matches. The CDR3 reads CASSPGLAVYEQYF. CDR3 bases: TGTGCCAGCAGTCCGGGACTAGCGGTTTACGAGCAGTACTTC.

This clone showed up just once. This chain joins TRBV10-3 and TRBJ1-1; weak D call: TRBD1 (5 bases). This CDR3 has 14 residues. The germline CDR1 and CDR2 sequences are ENHRY and SYGVKD. Trimming took off 7 bases at V and 1 base at J, with 13 bases between the two ends. DNA of the CDR3: TGTGCCATCACGGAGCAGGGATCGAACACTGAAGCTTTCTTT. It translates to CAITEQGSNTEAFF.

The chain couples TRBV28 to TRBJ1-2; TRBD1 might be the D (6 bases). CDR1 is MDHEN, CDR2 SYDVKM, per germline. Trimming left V 5 bases short and J 4 bases short, with 14 bases between. The length of the CDR3 is 14 residues. CDR3 sequence reads: CASSLRTESYGYTF. The CDR3 DNA reads TGTGCCAGCAGTCTTCGGACAGAAAGCTATGGCTACACCTTC.

The rearrangement links TRBV18 to TRBJ2-3, with 8 bases fitting TRBD2. V trimming: 3 bases; J trimming: 2 bases; junction bases outside the gene matches: 4. The germline V gene has CDR1 KGHSH and CDR2 LQKENI. The CDR3 has 15 residues. The CDR3 reads CASSPGLVNTDTQYF. CDR3 sequence (DNA): TGTGCCAGCTCACCGGGACTAGTGAACACAGATACGCAGTATTTT.

The chain recombines TRBV7-2 with TRBJ2-1, with TRBD1 matching 7 bases. Germline CDR1 and CDR2: SGHTA and FQGNSA. CDR3 size: 17 residues. Trimming at V came to 1 base and at J to 6 bases, leaving 12 bases not matched to a gene. CDR3 protein: CASSLVGITGVGNEQFF. In nucleotides, the CDR3 is TGTGCCAGCAGCTTAGTGGGTATTACAGGGGTGGGCAATGAGCAGTTCTTC.